Detailed here is one T cell receptor beta chain. Its cognate antigen is unknown. A junction boundary mismatches the germline segment, possibly from a read error. The data belong to a study of molecular identifiers for immune sequencing clone quantification. Across the whole study: Split five ways in replicates, RNA from roughly 20,000 or 100,000 naive CD8 cells had four portions sequenced.

Bulk TCR library preparation followed previously described methods with listed TCR primers. TCRdb reprocessed the PCR reads via MiXCR and lists one record per CDR3 protein. The sample yields approximately 500,000 distinct CDR3 sequences, around 23% seen once. CDR1 is MGHDK and CDR2 is SYGVNS in the germline V gene. The CDR3 is made up of 15 amino acids. Study observations and caveats: For effector cells, clones above 20 RNA copies held over 99% of molecules; for naive cells, under 1%. Investigators reportedly could detect spiked Jurkat TCR RNA from one cell among approximately 930,000 naive cells.

This chain joins TRBV25-1 and TRBJ2-5; no firm D call. The receptor was isolated from a human donor in good health. Some libraries in this study had Jurkat cell RNA spiked in. The sample comprised naive CD8+ T cells from blood, with Jurkat cell RNA spiked in. Subset described: FACS-sorted CD8+CD4-CCR7+CD45RA+ naive T cells. CDR3 nucleotide sequence: TGTGCCAGCAGTGAATATTCGGCAGTTAAAGAGGCCCAGTACTTC. It is translated as CASSEYSAVKEAQYF.